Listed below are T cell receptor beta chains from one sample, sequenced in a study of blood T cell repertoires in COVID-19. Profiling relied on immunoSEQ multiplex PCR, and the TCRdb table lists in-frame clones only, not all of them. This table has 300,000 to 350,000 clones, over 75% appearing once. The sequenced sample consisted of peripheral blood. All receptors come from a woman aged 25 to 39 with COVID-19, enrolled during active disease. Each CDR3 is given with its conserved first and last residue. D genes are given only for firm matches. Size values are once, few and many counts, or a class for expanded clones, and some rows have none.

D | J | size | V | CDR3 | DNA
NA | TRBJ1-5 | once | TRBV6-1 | CASSEVGGYNQPQHF | TGTGCCAGCAGTGAAGTTGGGGGCTACAATCAGCCCCAGCATTTT
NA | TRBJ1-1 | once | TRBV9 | CASSPSGQSYTEAFF | TGTGCCAGCAGCCCAAGTGGGCAGTCCTACACTGAAGCTTTCTTT
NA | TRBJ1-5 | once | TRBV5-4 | CASSYAVGQPQHF | TGTGCCAGCAGCTACGCGGTGGGTCAGCCCCAGCATTTT
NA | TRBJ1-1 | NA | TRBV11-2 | CASSLQGNTEAFF | TGTGCCAGCAGCCTCCAGGGAAACACTGAAGCTTTCTTT
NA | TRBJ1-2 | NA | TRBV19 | CASSPPGTNYGYTF | TGTGCCAGTAGTCCTCCCGGGACAAACTATGGCTACACCTTC
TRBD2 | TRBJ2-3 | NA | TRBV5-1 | CASSAGTSGKSTDTQYF | TGCGCCAGCAGCGCGGGGACTAGCGGGAAGAGCACAGATACGCAGTATTTT
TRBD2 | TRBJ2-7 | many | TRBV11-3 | CASSLDSRTSGFYEQYF | TGTGCCAGCAGCTTAGATTCCCGGACTAGCGGCTTCTACGAGCAGTACTTC
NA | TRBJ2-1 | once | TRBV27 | CASSLSGLREQFF | TGTGCCAGCAGTTTAAGCGGCCTCAGGGAGCAGTTCTTC
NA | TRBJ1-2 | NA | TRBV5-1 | CASSLGTAYGYTF | TGCGCCAGCAGCTTGGGGACAGCCTATGGCTACACCTTC
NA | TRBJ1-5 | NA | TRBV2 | CASSVQGFNQPQHF | TGTGCCAGCAGTGTTCAGGGGTTCAATCAGCCCCAGCATTTT
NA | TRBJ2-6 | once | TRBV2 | CASSDQGSGANVLTF | TGTGCCAGCAGTGACCAGGGCTCTGGGGCCAACGTCCTGACTTTC
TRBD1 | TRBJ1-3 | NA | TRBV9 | CASTRDRAGNTIYF | TGTGCCAGCACCAGAGACAGGGCTGGAAACACCATATATTTT
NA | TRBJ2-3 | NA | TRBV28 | CASTENTASPGTQYF | TGTGCCAGCACCGAGAACACAGCCTCCCCCGGTACGCAGTATTTT
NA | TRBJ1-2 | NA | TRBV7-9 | CASSSQGVYGYTF | TGTGCCAGCAGCTCACAGGGAGTCTATGGCTACACCTTC
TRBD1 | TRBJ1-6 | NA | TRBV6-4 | CASSELARDRVGNSPLHF | TGTGCCAGCAGTGAGTTGGCCCGGGACAGGGTAGGTAATTCACCCCTCCACTTT
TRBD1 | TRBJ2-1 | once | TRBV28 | CASSFSSTGAFYNEQFF | TGTGCCAGCAGTTTTTCTTCGACAGGGGCCTTCTACAATGAGCAGTTCTTC
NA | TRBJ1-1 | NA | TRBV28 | CASSLVQLNTEAFF | TGTGCCAGCAGTTTAGTCCAGTTGAACACTGAAGCTTTCTTT
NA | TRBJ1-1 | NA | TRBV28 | CASSLYQGNTEAFF | TGTGCCAGCAGTTTATATCAGGGGAACACTGAAGCTTTCTTT
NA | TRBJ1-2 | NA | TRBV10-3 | CAISKTGGNYGYTF | TGTGCCATCAGTAAAACCGGGGGGAACTATGGCTACACCTTC
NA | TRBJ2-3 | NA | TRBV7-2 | CASSQAGLTDTQYF | TGTGCCAGCAGTCAGGCGGGGCTCACAGATACGCAGTATTTT
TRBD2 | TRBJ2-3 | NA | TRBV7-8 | CASSPPGGTQYF | TGTGCCAGCAGCCCCCCCGGGGGGACGCAGTATTTT
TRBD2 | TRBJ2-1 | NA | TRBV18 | CASSPRGGSTEQFF | TGTGCCAGCTCACCAAGGGGCGGGAGCACTGAGCAGTTCTTC
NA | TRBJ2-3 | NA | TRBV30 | CAWSQPGLSLGPSTDTQYF | TGTGCCTGGAGCCAACCGGGACTCTCCCTAGGGCCCAGCACAGATACGCAGTATTTT
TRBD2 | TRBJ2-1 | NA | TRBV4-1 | CASTLAVSYNEQFF | TGCGCCAGCACGCTAGCGGTCTCCTACAATGAGCAGTTCTTC
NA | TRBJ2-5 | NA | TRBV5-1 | CASSSRQLNQETQYF | TGCGCCAGCAGCTCCCGACAGCTAAACCAAGAGACCCAGTACTTC
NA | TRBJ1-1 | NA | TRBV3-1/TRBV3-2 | CASSQEPQGGAFF | TGTGCCAGCAGCCAAGAACCCCAGGGAGGAGCTTTCTTT
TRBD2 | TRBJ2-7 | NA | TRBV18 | CASSPQSGSSYEQYF | TGTGCCAGCTCACCACAGAGCGGGAGCTCCTACGAGCAGTACTTC
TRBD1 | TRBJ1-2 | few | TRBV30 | CAGTDREDYGYTF | TGTGCCGGAACCGACAGGGAAGACTATGGCTACACCTTC
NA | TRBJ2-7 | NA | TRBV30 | CAWETGLHEQYF | TGTGCCTGGGAAACAGGGTTGCACGAGCAGTACTTC
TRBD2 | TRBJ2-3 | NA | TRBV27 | CASSSLTSGFTDTQYF | TGTGCCAGCAGTTCGCTGACTAGCGGCTTTACAGATACGCAGTATTTT
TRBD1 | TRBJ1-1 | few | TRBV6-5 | CASRPGTGANTEAFF | TGTGCCAGCAGGCCCGGGACAGGGGCGAACACTGAAGCTTTCTTT